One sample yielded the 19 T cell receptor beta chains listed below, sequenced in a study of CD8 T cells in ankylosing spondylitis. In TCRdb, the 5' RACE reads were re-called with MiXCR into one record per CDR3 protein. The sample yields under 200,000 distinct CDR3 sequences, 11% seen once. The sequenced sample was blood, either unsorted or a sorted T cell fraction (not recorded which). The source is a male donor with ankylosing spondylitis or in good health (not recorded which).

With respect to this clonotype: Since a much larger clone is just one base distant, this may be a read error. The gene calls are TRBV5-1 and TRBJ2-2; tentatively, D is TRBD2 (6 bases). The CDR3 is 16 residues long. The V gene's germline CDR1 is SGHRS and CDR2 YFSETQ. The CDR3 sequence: CASSLATSGGTGALFF. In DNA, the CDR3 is TGCGCCAGCAGCTTGGCCACTTCAGGAGGGACCGGGGCGCTGTTTTTT. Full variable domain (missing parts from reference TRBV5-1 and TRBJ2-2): KAGVTQTPRYLIKTRGQQVTLSCSPISGHRSVSWYQQTPGQGLQFLFEYFSETQRNKGNFPGRFSGRQFSNSRSEMNVSTLELGDSALYLCASSLATSGGTGALFFGEGSRLTVL.

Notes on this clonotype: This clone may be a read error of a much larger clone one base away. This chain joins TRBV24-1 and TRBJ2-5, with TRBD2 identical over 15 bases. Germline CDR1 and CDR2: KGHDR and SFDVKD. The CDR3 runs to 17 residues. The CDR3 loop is CVTSPGLAGGGQETQYF. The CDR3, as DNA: TGTGTCACCAGTCCGGGACTAGCGGGGGGAGGACAAGAGACCCAGTACTTC.

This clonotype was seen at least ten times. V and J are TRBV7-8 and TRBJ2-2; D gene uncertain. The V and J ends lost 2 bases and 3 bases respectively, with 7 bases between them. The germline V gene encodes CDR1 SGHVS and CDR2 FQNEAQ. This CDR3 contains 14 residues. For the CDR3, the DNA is TGTGCCAGCAGCTTAATTGCCGACACCGGGGAGCTGTTTTTT. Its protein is CASSLIADTGELFF.

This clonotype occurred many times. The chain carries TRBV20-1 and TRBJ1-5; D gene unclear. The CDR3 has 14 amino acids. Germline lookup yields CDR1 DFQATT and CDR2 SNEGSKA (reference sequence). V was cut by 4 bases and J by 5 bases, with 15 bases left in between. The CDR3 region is CSAIGTQEHQPQHF. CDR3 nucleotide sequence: TGCAGTGCTATAGGTACGCAGGAGCATCAGCCCCAGCATTTT.

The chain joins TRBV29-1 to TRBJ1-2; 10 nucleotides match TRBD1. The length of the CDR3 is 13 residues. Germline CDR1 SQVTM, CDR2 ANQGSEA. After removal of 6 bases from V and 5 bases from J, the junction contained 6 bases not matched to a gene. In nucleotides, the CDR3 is TGCAGCGTCCGTAGGACAGGGGGATATGGCTACACCTTC. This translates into CSVRRTGGYGYTF.

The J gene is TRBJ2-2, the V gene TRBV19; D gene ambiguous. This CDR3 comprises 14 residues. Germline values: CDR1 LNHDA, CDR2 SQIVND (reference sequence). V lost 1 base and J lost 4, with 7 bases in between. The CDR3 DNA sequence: TGTGCCAGTAGTATAGCGAGAGGCACCGGGGAGCTGTTTTTT. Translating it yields CASSIARGTGELFF.

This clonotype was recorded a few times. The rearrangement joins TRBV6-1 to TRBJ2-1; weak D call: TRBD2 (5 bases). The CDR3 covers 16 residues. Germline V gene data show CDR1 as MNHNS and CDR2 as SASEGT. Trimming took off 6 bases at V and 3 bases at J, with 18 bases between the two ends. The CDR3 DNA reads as TGTGCCAGCAGCGCCCGGGGTAGCGCGGGCTACAATGAGCAGTTCTTC. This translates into CASSARGSAGYNEQFF.

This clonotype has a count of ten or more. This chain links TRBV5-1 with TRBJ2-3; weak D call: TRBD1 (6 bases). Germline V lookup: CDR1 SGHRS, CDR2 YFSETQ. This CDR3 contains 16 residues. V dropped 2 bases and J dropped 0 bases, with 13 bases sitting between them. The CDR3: CASSFTGFPSTDTQYF. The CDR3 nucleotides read TGCGCCAGCAGCTTTACAGGGTTCCCTAGCACAGATACGCAGTATTTT.

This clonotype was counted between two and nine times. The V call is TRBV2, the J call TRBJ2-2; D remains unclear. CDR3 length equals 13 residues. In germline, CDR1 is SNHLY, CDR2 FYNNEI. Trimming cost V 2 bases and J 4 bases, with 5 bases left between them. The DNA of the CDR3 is TGTGCCAGCAGTGAACAGATCACCGGGGAGCTGTTTTTT. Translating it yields CASSEQITGELFF.

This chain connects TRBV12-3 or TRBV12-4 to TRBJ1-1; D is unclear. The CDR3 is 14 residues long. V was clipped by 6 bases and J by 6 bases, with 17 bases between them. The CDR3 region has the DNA TGTGCCAGCAGGCCCGACCAGCTAGGGCCTGAAGCTTTCTTT. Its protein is CASRPDQLGPEAFF.

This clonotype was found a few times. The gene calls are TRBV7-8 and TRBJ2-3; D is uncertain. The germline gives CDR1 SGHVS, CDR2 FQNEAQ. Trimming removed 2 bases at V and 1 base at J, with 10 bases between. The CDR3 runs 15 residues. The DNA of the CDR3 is TGTGCCAGCAGCTTATCGACTCAGGGCACAGATACGCAGTATTTT. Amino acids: CASSLSTQGTDTQYF. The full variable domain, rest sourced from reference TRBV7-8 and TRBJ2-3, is GAGVSQSPRYKVAKRGQDVALRCDPISGHVSLFWYQQALGQGPEFLTYFQNEAQLDKSGLPSDRFFAERPEGSVSTLKIQRTQQEDSAVYLCASSLSTQGTDTQYFGPGTRLTVL.

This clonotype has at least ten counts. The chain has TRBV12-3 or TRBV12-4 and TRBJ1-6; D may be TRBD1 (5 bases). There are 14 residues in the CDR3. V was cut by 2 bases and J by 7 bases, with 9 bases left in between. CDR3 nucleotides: TGTGCCAGCAGTTTACAGGGTCCAAATTCACCCCTCCACTTT. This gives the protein CASSLQGPNSPLHF.

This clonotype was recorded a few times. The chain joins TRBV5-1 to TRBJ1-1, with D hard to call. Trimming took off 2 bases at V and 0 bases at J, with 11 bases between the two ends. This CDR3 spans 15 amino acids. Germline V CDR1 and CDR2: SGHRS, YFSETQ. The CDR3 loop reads CASSFATVLNTEAFF. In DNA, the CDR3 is TGCGCCAGCAGCTTTGCCACAGTTCTGAACACTGAAGCTTTCTTT.

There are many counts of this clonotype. The CDR3 region is CASARGLIAYEQYF. DNA for the CDR3: TGTGCCAGCGCAAGGGGACTTATAGCCTACGAGCAGTACTTC. This chain uses TRBV6-2 or TRBV6-3 with TRBJ2-7; D possibly corresponds to TRBD2 (6 bases). V lost 8 bases and J lost 2, with 16 bases in between. Germline V lookup: CDR1 MNHEY, CDR2 SVGEGT. There are 14 residues in the CDR3.

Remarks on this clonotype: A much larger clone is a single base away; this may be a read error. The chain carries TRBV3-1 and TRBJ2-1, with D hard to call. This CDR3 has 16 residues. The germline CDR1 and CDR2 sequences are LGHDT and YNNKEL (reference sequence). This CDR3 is CASSQGVGSSYTEQFF. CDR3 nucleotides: TGTGCCAGCAGCCAAGGGGTGGGGTCATCCTACACTGAGCAGTTCTTC.

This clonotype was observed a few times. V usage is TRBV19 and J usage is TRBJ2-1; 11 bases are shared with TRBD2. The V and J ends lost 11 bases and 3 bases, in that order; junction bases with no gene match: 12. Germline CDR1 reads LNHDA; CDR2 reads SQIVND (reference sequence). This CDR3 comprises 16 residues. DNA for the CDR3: TGTGCCGTATCACCCCCAACTAGCGGGGGCTACAATGAGCAGTTCTTC. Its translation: CAVSPPTSGGYNEQFF. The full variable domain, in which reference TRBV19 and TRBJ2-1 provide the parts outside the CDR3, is DGGITQSPKYLFRKEGQNVTLSCEQNLNHDAMYWYRQDPGQGLRLIYYSQIVNDFQKGDIAEGYSVSREKKESFPLTVTSAQKNPTAFYLCAVSPPTSGGYNEQFFGPGTRLTVL.

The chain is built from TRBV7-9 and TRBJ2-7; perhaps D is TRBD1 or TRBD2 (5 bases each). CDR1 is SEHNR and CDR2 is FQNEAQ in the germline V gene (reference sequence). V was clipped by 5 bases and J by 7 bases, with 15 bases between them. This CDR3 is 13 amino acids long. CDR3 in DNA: TGTGCCAGCAGCCGCCTTGGGACGTCAGAGCAGTACTTC. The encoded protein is CASSRLGTSEQYF. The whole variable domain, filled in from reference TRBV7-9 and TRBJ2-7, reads DTGVSQNPRHKITKRGQNVTFRCDPISEHNRLYWYRQTLGQGPEFLTYFQNEAQLEKSRLLSDRFSAERPKGSFSTLEIQRTEQGDSAMYLCASSRLGTSEQYFGPGTRLTVT.

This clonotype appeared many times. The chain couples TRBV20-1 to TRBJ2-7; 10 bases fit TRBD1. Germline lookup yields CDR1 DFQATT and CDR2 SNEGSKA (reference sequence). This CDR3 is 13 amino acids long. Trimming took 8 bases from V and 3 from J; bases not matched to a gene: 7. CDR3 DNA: TGCAGTTCGACAGGGGGCGCAGACTACGAGCAGTACTTC. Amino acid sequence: CSSTGGADYEQYF.

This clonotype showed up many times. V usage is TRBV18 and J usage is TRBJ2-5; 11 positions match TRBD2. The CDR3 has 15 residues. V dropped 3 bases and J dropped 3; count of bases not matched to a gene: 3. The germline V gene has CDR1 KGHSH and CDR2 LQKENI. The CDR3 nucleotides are TGTGCCAGCTCACCCCTAGCGGGAGGAGAAGAGACCCAGTACTTC. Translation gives CASSPLAGGEETQYF.